The 17 T cell receptor beta chains presented below share a single source sample, sequenced in a study of shared clonotypes between healthy human individuals. Only CD45RO-negative cells positively selected for CCR7 counted as naive CD8 cells, so terminally differentiated effector memory CD45RA+ cells were excluded. Data came from immunoSEQ multiplex PCR; TCRdb stores just in-frame clones and leaves some out. In the table there are roughly 2.1 million clones, approximately 94% of which are singletons. The sample taken for sequencing was naive CD8+ T cells from PBMCs. These receptors all come from a man aged 18 to 30 in good health. Some clones in this sample may be carry-over from other donors' samples.

This sequence joins TRBV4-1 and TRBJ1-5; a possible D gene is TRBD1 (5 bases). The CDR3 runs to 18 residues. Between the trimmed V and J ends, which lost 1 base and 5 bases, there was a span of 21 bases. CDR1 is MGHRA, CDR2 YSYEKL, per germline. CDR3 in amino acids: CASSQVVREGMRDQPQHF. As DNA, the CDR3 is TGCGCCAGCAGCCAAGTAGTCAGGGAAGGAATGCGGGATCAGCCCCAGCATTTT.

J is TRBJ1-1 and V is TRBV7-3; D is unresolved. The CDR3 is made up of 13 amino acids. Per the germline V gene, CDR1 is SGHTA and CDR2 is FQGTGA. V gave up 6 bases and J gave up 3 bases, with 11 bases separating them. The CDR3 loop reads CASSLVADTEAFF. For the CDR3, the DNA is TGTGCCAGCAGTCTTGTCGCAGACACTGAAGCTTTCTTT.

The rearrangement joins TRBV7-9 to TRBJ2-3, with D hard to call. Trimming removed 5 bases at V and 10 bases at J, with 16 bases between. CDR1 SEHNR and CDR2 FQNEAQ come from the germline V gene (reference sequence). There are 13 residues in the CDR3. CDR3 amino acids: CASSDPLLFPQYF. CDR3 DNA sequence: TGTGCCAGCAGCGACCCTCTCCTATTTCCGCAGTATTTT.

This clone appeared once. Other DNA sequences within the sample encode an identical CDR3. The chain links TRBV19 to TRBJ2-1; TRBD2 is a possible D gene (6 bases). This CDR3 has 15 amino acids. The V gene lost 3 bases and the J gene lost 0 bases, with 9 bases spanning the gap. Germline values: CDR1 LNHDA, CDR2 SQIVND (reference sequence). CDR3 nucleotide sequence: TGTGCCAGTAGTATTTCCGGGAGCTCCTACAATGAGCAGTTCTTC. This encodes CASSISGSSYNEQFF. The whole variable domain, remainder taken from reference TRBV19 and TRBJ2-1, is DGGITQSPKYLFRKEGQNVTLSCEQNLNHDAMYWYRQDPGQGLRLIYYSQIVNDFQKGDIAEGYSVSREKKESFPLTVTSAQKNPTAFYLCASSISGSSYNEQFFGPGTRLTVL.

This chain links TRBV19 with TRBJ1-5; a possible D gene is TRBD1 (5 bases). This CDR3 region has 14 residues. The germline gives CDR1 LNHDA, CDR2 SQIVND (reference sequence). V lost 6 bases to trimming and J lost 6 bases, with 15 bases between them. As DNA, the CDR3 is TGTGCCAGTAGCAGCCTTGGGGGGACTCAGCCCCAGCATTTT. Translated, it gives CASSSLGGTQPQHF.

Of note for this clone: This same CDR3 is encoded by further DNA sequences in the sample. The chain carries TRBV6-5 and TRBJ2-1, with TRBD2 matching 7 bases. There are 16 residues in the CDR3. V shed 0 bases and J 2 bases; nucleotides not matched to a gene: 4. Germline V CDR1 and CDR2: MNHEY, SVGAGI. The CDR3 DNA sequence: TGTGCCAGCAGTTACTCTGCGGGAGAAACCTACAATGAGCAGTTCTTC. This translates into CASSYSAGETYNEQFF.

This chain uses TRBV2 with TRBJ1-4; D gene unclear. This CDR3 has 16 residues. Trimming took 2 bases from V and 3 from J, leaving 13 bases between them. Germline V lookup: CDR1 SNHLY, CDR2 FYNNEI. The CDR3 is CASSETPGMANEKLFF. For the CDR3, the DNA is TGTGCCAGCAGTGAAACTCCGGGGATGGCTAATGAAAAACTGTTTTTT.

This rearrangement joins TRBV27 to TRBJ1-5; D gene uncertain. The CDR3 contains 15 residues. Trimming removed 3 bases from V and 2 bases from J, with 11 bases in between. CDR1 and CDR2 (germline): MNHEY, SMNVEV (reference sequence). For the CDR3, the DNA is TGTGCCAGCAGTTTTAGTATAGGCGGCAATCAGCCCCAGCATTTT. Translating gives CASSFSIGGNQPQHF.

The chain recombines TRBV4-1 with TRBJ2-1, with D unresolved. The CDR3 extends over 16 amino acids. In germline, CDR1 is MGHRA, CDR2 YSYEKL. The V end lost 4 bases, the J end lost 0 bases, and 13 bases lay between the germline ends. The CDR3 nucleotides are TGCGCCAGCAGCCCCCTGCACACCGTCTCCTACAATGAGCAGTTCTTC. Amino acids: CASSPLHTVSYNEQFF.

The chain couples TRBV9 to TRBJ1-2; D is unclear. Germline CDR1 and CDR2: SGDLS and YYNGEE. V was cut by 0 bases and J by 3 bases, with 9 bases left in between. CDR3 length: 14 residues. CDR3: CASSVASTDYGYTF. The CDR3 coding sequence is TGTGCCAGCAGCGTAGCTAGCACGGACTATGGCTACACCTTC.

The chain has TRBV6-1 and TRBJ2-2; D call uncertain. The CDR3 sequence is 13 residues long. CDR1 and CDR2 from the germline V gene are MNHNS and SASEGT. V lost 4 bases to trimming and J lost 2 bases, with 5 bases between them. The CDR3 here is CASSAVNTGELFF. In DNA form, the CDR3 reads TGTGCCAGCAGTGCCGTTAACACCGGGGAGCTGTTTTTT.

The chain has TRBV29-1 and TRBJ2-1; D ambiguous. CDR3 length equals 12 residues. In germline, CDR1 is SQVTM, CDR2 ANQGSEA. Trimming removed 2 bases from V and 6 bases from J, with 8 bases in between. CDR3 in amino acids: CSVERPPNEQFF. The CDR3 nucleotides are TGCAGCGTTGAAAGACCTCCCAATGAGCAGTTCTTC.

The chain has TRBV5-5 and TRBJ2-7; D might be TRBD2 (5 bases). Looked up from germline, CDR1 is SGHKS and CDR2 is YYEKEE (reference sequence). CDR3 length: 13 residues. Trimming cost V 2 bases and J 9 bases, with 15 bases left between them. CDR3 region: CASSLLESAWQYF. The CDR3 DNA follows: TGTGCCAGCAGCTTACTAGAGTCCGCGTGGCAGTACTTC.

In the case of this clone: Other DNA sequences in the same sample also yield this CDR3. The V and J genes are TRBV27 and TRBJ2-2; D unresolved. The CDR3 consists of 16 residues. The V gene's germline CDR1 is MNHEY and CDR2 SMNVEV (reference sequence). The V and J ends lost 1 base and 0 bases respectively, with 9 bases between them. The chain's CDR3 is CASSLLAPTNTGELFF. The CDR3 nucleotides are TGTGCCAGCAGTTTATTAGCACCTACGAACACCGGGGAGCTGTTTTTT.

CDR3 in amino acids: CASSETDWEDEQYF. CDR3 DNA sequence: TGTGCCAGCAGCGAGACTGATTGGGAAGACGAGCAGTACTTC. The chain couples TRBV9 to TRBJ2-7; D is unresolved. Germline CDR1 reads SGDLS; CDR2 reads YYNGEE. This CDR3 has 14 amino acids. Trimming left V 3 bases short and J 5 bases short, with 15 bases between.

This rearrangement joins TRBV6-5 to TRBJ2-1; D call uncertain. The CDR3 extends over 16 amino acids. V shed 2 bases and J shed 3 bases, with 14 bases lying between them. Germline V lookup: CDR1 MNHEY, CDR2 SVGAGI. DNA of the CDR3: TGTGCCAGCAGTTACCTGAGCAGGAACCACTACAATGAGCAGTTCTTC. It encodes CASSYLSRNHYNEQFF.

This clone was observed once. CDR3 sequence reads: CASSLDPGTSGYNEQFF. The DNA for the CDR3 is TGTGCCAGCAGCTTGGATCCCGGGACTAGCGGTTACAATGAGCAGTTCTTC. The V gene is TRBV5-4, the J gene TRBJ2-1; 11 positions match TRBD2. The CDR3 contains 17 residues. The V segment lost 0 bases and the J segment 4 bases; nucleotides outside the gene matches: 6. CDR1 and CDR2 from the germline V gene are SGHNT and YYREEE (reference sequence).